A single sample gave rise to the 32 T cell receptor beta chains below, sequenced in a study of T cells in Graves' hyperthyroidism and ophthalmopathy. Amplified TCR beta CDR3 regions came from RNA transcripts. The HTBI primer set served for first-round RT-PCR of the TCR CDR3. TCRdb itself ran the multiplex PCR reads through MiXCR, one entry per CDR3 protein. The data contain roughly 500,000 distinct CDR3 sequences, approximately 25% of them singletons. Source material: blood. The receptors come from a woman aged 30 to 39 with Graves' ophthalmopathy.

Many counts were recorded for this clonotype. The chain couples TRBV28 to TRBJ1-1; D call uncertain. The V end lost 3 bases, the J end lost 4 bases, and 12 bases lay between the germline ends. This CDR3 is 14 amino acids long. Germline V gene data show CDR1 as MDHEN and CDR2 as SYDVKM. The CDR3 DNA is TGTGCCAGCAGTTTGAACACGACCCCCACTGAAGCTTTCTTT. It encodes CASSLNTTPTEAFF. The full variable domain, its missing parts supplied by reference TRBV28 and TRBJ1-1, is DVKVTQSSRYLVKRTGEKVFLECVQDMDHENMFWYRQDPGLGLRLIYFSYDVKMKEKGDIPEGYSVSREKKERFSLILESASTNQTSMYLCASSLNTTPTEAFFGQGTRLTVV.

The chain couples TRBV7-3 to TRBJ2-5; 10 positions agree with TRBD1. The CDR3 extends over 15 amino acids. With V trimmed by 5 bases and J by 5 bases, 8 bases remained unmatched. In germline, CDR1 is SGHTA, CDR2 FQGTGA. This CDR3 is CASSLGTGARETQYF. CDR3 in DNA: TGTGCCAGCAGCCTAGGGACAGGGGCGAGGGAGACCCAGTACTTC.

This clonotype showed up just a few times. The chain is built from TRBV6-1 and TRBJ2-5, with D unclear. Per germline, CDR1 MNHNS and CDR2 SASEGT. The CDR3 sequence is 16 residues long. V was clipped by 0 bases and J by 1 base, with 12 bases between them. In DNA form, the CDR3 reads TGTGCCAGCAGTGAAGCACCCTCCGGTCCCCAAGAGACCCAGTACTTC. This codes for CASSEAPSGPQETQYF.

There are many counts of this clonotype. The chain employs TRBV2 and TRBJ1-2; the D gene is possibly TRBD1 (5 bases). The germline CDR1 and CDR2 sequences are SNHLY and FYNNEI. Trimming pared 7 bases from V and 0 bases from J, leaving 9 bases between. CDR3 length: 13 residues. Written as DNA, the CDR3 is TGTGCCAGCAAATCAGGGCCTAACTATGGCTACACCTTC. It translates to CASKSGPNYGYTF.

This clonotype was counted a few times. This chain uses TRBV15 with TRBJ2-5; 7 bases line up with TRBD2. The CDR3 extends over 15 amino acids. Germline CDR1 is LNHNV and CDR2 is YYDKDF (reference sequence). The V and J ends lost 0 bases and 1 base, in that order; junction bases with no gene match: 2. The DNA for the CDR3 is TGTGCCACCAGCAGAGATCGGGGGGTCCAAGAGACCCAGTACTTC. Residues: CATSRDRGVQETQYF.

This clonotype occurred many times. CDR3 coding DNA: TGTGCCAGTTCCGACCTTGAGAACTATGGCTACACCTTC. It specifies CASSDLENYGYTF. V and J are TRBV19 and TRBJ1-2; D unclear. From germline, CDR1 is LNHDA and CDR2 SQIVND (reference sequence). This CDR3 contains 13 residues. The germline V and J ends were trimmed by 8 bases and 2 bases, with 12 bases remaining between them.

The rearrangement uses TRBV7-8 and TRBJ1-1; the D gene is possibly TRBD1 (5 bases). Germline V CDR1 and CDR2: SGHVS, FQNEAQ. V was trimmed by 1 base and J by 4 bases, leaving 13 bases between them. CDR3 length equals 15 residues. In DNA form, the CDR3 reads TGTGCCAGCAGCTTAGTCTTTCAGGGCGGCACTGAAGCTTTCTTT. Translating it yields CASSLVFQGGTEAFF.

This clonotype has ten or more counts. Its ends do not fully match the called genes, so a read error is possible. V usage is TRBV11-2 and J usage is TRBJ2-4; D gene unclear. Germline V gene lookup returns CDR1 SGHAT and CDR2 FQNNGV. The CDR3 sequence is 15 residues long. The CDR3 region has the DNA TGTGCCAGCAGCAAAATTATCTCGCCCAAAAACATTAAGTACTTC. Protein sequence: CASSKIISPKNIKYF.

This clonotype was counted ten times or more. The chain joins TRBV6-5 to TRBJ1-2; D is undetermined. Germline V gene data show CDR1 as MNHEY and CDR2 as SVGAGI. Trimming took 0 bases from V and 5 from J, leaving 7 bases between them. The length of the CDR3 is 13 residues. The CDR3 is CASSYSNRYGYTF. As DNA, the CDR3 is TGTGCCAGCAGTTACTCGAACCGATATGGCTACACCTTC.

The chain links TRBV6-5 to TRBJ2-7; 7 bases map to TRBD1. The germline CDR1 and CDR2 sequences are MNHEY and SVGAGI. V dropped 2 bases and J dropped 1; count of bases not matched to a gene: 5. This CDR3 comprises 15 residues. Written as DNA, the CDR3 is TGTGCCAGCAGTTACGGCGACAGGGAATCCTACGAGCAGTACTTC. Encoded protein: CASSYGDRESYEQYF.

The chain couples TRBV6-1 to TRBJ2-5, with a weak D call TRBD1 (6 bases). V lost 2 bases and J lost 3, with 13 bases in between. Germline CDR1 is MNHNS and CDR2 is SASEGT. The CDR3 is made up of 15 amino acids. The CDR3 DNA follows: TGTGCCAGCAGTGAACCTACTGGGGACAAAGAGACCCAGTACTTC. The encoded protein is CASSEPTGDKETQYF.

V gene TRBV11-1 combines with J gene TRBJ2-7; D is perhaps TRBD1 or TRBD2 (7 bases each). The CDR3 covers 15 residues. Germline V lookup: CDR1 SGHAT, CDR2 FQDESV (reference sequence). V lost 6 bases, J lost 4 bases, and 19 bases lay in between. CDR3 sequence reads: CASSFRGETGYEQYF. The CDR3 bases are TGTGCCAGCAGTTTTCGGGGGGAGACAGGGTACGAGCAGTACTTC. The full variable domain, in which reference TRBV11-1 and TRBJ2-7 provide the parts outside the CDR3, is EAEVAQSPRYKITEKSQAVAFWCDPISGHATLYWYRQILGQGPELLVQFQDESVVDDSQLPKDRFSAERLKGVDSTLKIQPAELGDSAMYLCASSFRGETGYEQYFGPGTRLTVT.

The chain couples TRBV20-1 to TRBJ1-5; no firm D call. Germline V gives CDR1 DFQATT, CDR2 SNEGSKA (reference sequence). V was pared by 1 base and J by 0 bases, with 16 bases between. The CDR3 is made up of 17 amino acids. CDR3: CSARVSAELYSNQPQHF. The CDR3 region has the DNA TGCAGTGCTAGAGTCTCGGCGGAACTGTATAGCAATCAGCCCCAGCATTTT.

The chain is built from TRBV19 and TRBJ2-2; unclear D gene. The germline V and J ends were trimmed by 6 bases and 4 bases, with 15 bases remaining between them. Germline CDR1 LNHDA, CDR2 SQIVND (reference sequence). CDR3 length: 15 amino acids. CDR3 sequence: CASSQSGGGTGELFF. CDR3 DNA: TGTGCCAGTAGCCAATCAGGTGGTGGCACCGGGGAGCTGTTTTTT.

This clonotype was observed at least ten times. One end of the junction does not line up with germline, which may come from a read error. The rearrangement uses TRBV12-3 or TRBV12-4 and TRBJ2-2; D uncertain. The CDR3 is 15 residues long. The CDR3 nucleotides are TGTGCCAGCAGCTTAGTTGGAGCGAACACCGGGGAGCTGTTTTTT. Protein sequence: CASSLVGANTGELFF.

This clonotype was detected ten times or more. This rearrangement joins TRBV6-2 or TRBV6-3 to TRBJ2-2; 11 positions match TRBD2. The CDR3 has 17 amino acids. Germline assignment: CDR1 MNHEY and CDR2 SVGEGT. V shed 6 bases and J 5 bases; nucleotides not matched to a gene: 11. The CDR3: CASRLLASGGPTGELFF. For the CDR3, the DNA is TGTGCCAGCAGACTACTCGCTAGCGGGGGGCCAACCGGGGAGCTGTTTTTT.

This clonotype was detected only a few times. J is TRBJ2-7 and V is TRBV27, with a weak D call TRBD2 (6 bases). Germline V gives CDR1 MNHEY, CDR2 SMNVEV (reference sequence). CDR3 length equals 14 residues. Trimming left V 4 bases short and J 3 bases short, with 13 bases between. CDR3: CASSSPGTYYEQYF. Written as DNA, the CDR3 is TGTGCCAGCAGTTCACCCGGGACTTACTACGAGCAGTACTTC.

V and J are TRBV6-1 and TRBJ1-3; possible D gene TRBD1, 6 bases. Trimming took off 6 bases at V and 5 bases at J, with 17 bases between the two ends. Germline loops: CDR1 MNHNS, CDR2 SASEGT. The CDR3 extends over 15 amino acids. The chain's CDR3 is CASRAPGHSRNTIYF. CDR3 bases: TGTGCCAGCAGGGCACCGGGACACTCACGAAACACCATATATTTT.

This clonotype was observed many times. V is TRBV7-9 and J is TRBJ1-1; D is undetermined. The CDR3 contains 11 residues. Trimming removed 1 base at V and 7 bases at J, with 4 bases between. Germline V CDR1 and CDR2: SEHNR, FQNEAQ (reference sequence). CDR3 DNA: TGTGCCAGCAGCTTAGGGGTTGAAGCTTTCTTT. It codes for CASSLGVEAFF.

This clonotype was observed a few times. The rearrangement links TRBV6-1 to TRBJ2-7; unclear D gene. The V end lost 5 bases, the J end lost 0 bases, and 11 bases lay between the germline ends. Germline V gives CDR1 MNHNS, CDR2 SASEGT. This CDR3 region has 14 residues. CDR3 DNA sequence: TGTGCCAGCAGTCAAATGGGTTTCTCCTACGAGCAGTACTTC. It translates to CASSQMGFSYEQYF.

This clonotype turned up a few times. In nucleotides, the CDR3 is TGTGCCAGCAGCTTAGCGCGGAGTTGGGGGACGGGACCAGAGACCCAGTACTTC. Encoded protein: CASSLARSWGTGPETQYF. V gene TRBV11-1 combines with J gene TRBJ2-5, with D perhaps matching TRBD1 or TRBD2 (5 bases each). V lost 0 bases, J lost 4 bases, and 21 bases lay in between. Germline V gene sequence: CDR1 SGHAT, CDR2 FQDESV (reference sequence). This CDR3 spans 18 amino acids.

This clonotype was found once. At one end, the junction sequence differs from germline, possibly due to a read error. This chain links TRBV27 with TRBJ2-5; D possibly corresponds to TRBD1 (7 bases). This CDR3 has 14 residues. Germline values: CDR1 MNHEY, CDR2 SMNVEV (reference sequence). The CDR3 region is CASRRQGPGETQDF. The CDR3 nucleotides read TGTGCCAGCAGGCGACAGGGCCCGGGGGAGACCCAGGACTTC.

J is TRBJ1-2 and V is TRBV4-1; no firm D call. The V gene's germline CDR1 is MGHRA and CDR2 YSYEKL. V was shortened by 0 bases and J by 3 bases, with 11 bases between the two germline ends. This CDR3 region has 15 residues. The CDR3 DNA reads TGCGCCAGCAGCCAAGATAGTGGGGAATACTATGGCTACACCTTC. Its translation is CASSQDSGEYYGYTF.

The chain uses TRBV7-3 and TRBJ1-2, with a possible D match to TRBD1 (5 bases). V shed 5 bases and J shed 8 bases, with 21 bases lying between them. In germline, CDR1 is SGHTA, CDR2 FQGTGA. This CDR3 region has 15 residues. CDR3 loop: CASSARAAGDDGYTF. CDR3 nucleotides: TGTGCCAGCAGCGCGCGGGCGGCGGGGGATGACGGCTACACCTTC.

This sequence joins TRBV5-1 and TRBJ1-1; 10 bases are shared with TRBD1. Germline V gene lookup returns CDR1 SGHRS and CDR2 YFSETQ. The CDR3 loop spans 14 amino acids. The J segment lost 7 bases and the V segment lost 4 bases, leaving 7 bases of the junction unmatched. CDR3 DNA sequence: TGCGCCAGCAGCATTCGGACAGGGGGAAATGAAGCTTTCTTT. It translates to CASSIRTGGNEAFF. The full variable domain, with the rest looked up from reference TRBV5-1 and TRBJ1-1, is KAGVTQTPRYLIKTRGQQVTLSCSPISGHRSVSWYQQTPGQGLQFLFEYFSETQRNKGNFPGRFSGRQFSNSRSEMNVSTLELGDSALYLCASSIRTGGNEAFFGQGTRLTVV.

This clonotype was counted at least ten times. V and J are TRBV15 and TRBJ1-1; D is perhaps TRBD1 (5 bases). In germline, CDR1 is LNHNV, CDR2 YYDKDF (reference sequence). The CDR3 consists of 15 residues. The ends were cut back, 3 bases at V and 3 bases at J, with 14 bases in the middle. CDR3 amino acids: CATSSGRGSHTEAFF. CDR3 nucleotide sequence: TGTGCCACCAGCAGCGGAAGGGGCAGTCACACTGAAGCTTTCTTT.

The chain uses TRBV29-1 and TRBJ1-1, with TRBD1 matching 7 bases. The CDR3 runs 13 residues. CDR1 SQVTM and CDR2 ANQGSEA come from the germline V gene. Germline trimming cut 7 bases from V and 2 bases from J; bases unmatched to any gene: 7. The CDR3 loop is CSASRGLNTEAFF. The DNA for the CDR3 is TGCAGCGCCTCGAGGGGGCTCAACACTGAAGCTTTCTTT.

The genes are TRBV6-1 and TRBJ1-2; D is perhaps TRBD1 (6 bases). V gave up 7 bases and J gave up 4 bases, with 13 bases separating them. Per the germline V gene, CDR1 is MNHNS and CDR2 is SASEGT. This CDR3 is 13 amino acids long. The CDR3, as DNA: TGTGCCAGCACCGCGCAGGGGTTCTATGGCTACACCTTC. Residues: CASTAQGFYGYTF.

In its sample, this clonotype was seen many times. This chain uses TRBV12-3 or TRBV12-4 with TRBJ1-2, with 9 bases matching TRBD1. J lost 4 bases, V lost 5 bases, and 11 bases had no gene match. The CDR3 spans 16 residues. In nucleotides, the CDR3 is TGTGCCAGCAGTGGGCCGGGACAGGGAGTGTTCTATGGCTACACCTTC. Translation: CASSGPGQGVFYGYTF.

This clonotype was recorded many times. V and J are TRBV14 and TRBJ1-2; a weak D match, TRBD1 (5 bases). The CDR3 has 12 residues. Germline CDR1 is SGHDN and CDR2 is FVKESK. V shed 4 bases and J shed 8 bases, with 11 bases lying between them. CDR3 sequence reads: CASSPGGHGYTF. CDR3 DNA sequence: TGTGCCAGCAGCCCTGGGGGTCACGGCTACACCTTC.

V and J are TRBV12-3 or TRBV12-4 and TRBJ2-7; D not resolved. Trimming took 3 bases from V and 2 from J, leaving 11 bases between them. The CDR3 length is 14 residues. The CDR3 reads CASSFLTEAYEQYF. CDR3 bases: TGTGCCAGCAGTTTTTTGACTGAAGCCTACGAGCAGTACTTC.

This clonotype showed up many times. The chain employs TRBV15 and TRBJ1-1; D is unresolved. This CDR3 spans 15 amino acids. V lost 1 base, J lost 1 base, and 10 bases lay in between. Germline V CDR1 and CDR2: LNHNV, YYDKDF (reference sequence). The CDR3 DNA follows: TGTGCCACCAGCAGAGCGAAAGAGGGGAACACTGAAGCTTTCTTT. Translated, it gives CATSRAKEGNTEAFF.